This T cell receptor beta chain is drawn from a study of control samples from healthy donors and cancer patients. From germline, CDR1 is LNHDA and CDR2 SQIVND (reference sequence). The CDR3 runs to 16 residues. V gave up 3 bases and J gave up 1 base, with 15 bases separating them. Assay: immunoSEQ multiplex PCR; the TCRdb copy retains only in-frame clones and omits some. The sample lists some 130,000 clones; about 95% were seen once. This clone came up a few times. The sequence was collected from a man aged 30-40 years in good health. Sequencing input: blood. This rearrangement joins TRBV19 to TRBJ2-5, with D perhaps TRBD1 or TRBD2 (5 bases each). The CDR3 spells CASSIGARGPQETQYF. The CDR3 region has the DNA TGTGCCAGTAGTATCGGGGCCAGAGGGCCCCAAGAGACCCAGTACTTC.